This TCR beta chain was captured in a study of shared clonotypes between healthy human individuals. CD4+ cells underwent separation, giving CD45RA+ naive and CD45RA-negative memory subsets. V lost 2 bases to trimming and J lost 5 bases; unmatched junction nucleotides: 8. The CDR3 runs to 16 residues. Per the germline V gene, CDR1 is KGHSH and CDR2 is LQKENI. Profiling relied on immunoSEQ multiplex PCR, and the TCRdb table lists in-frame clones only, not all of them. The sample yields some 2,500,000 clones, over 85% seen once. The chain uses TRBV18 and TRBJ2-5; 10 positions agree with TRBD1. This clonotype was obtained from a man aged 18 to 30 in good health. Some clones in this sample may be carry-over from other donors' samples. The sequencing input was naive CD4+ T cells from PBMCs. The sample's subset: CD45RA+ positively selected. CDR3 DNA: TGTGCCAGCTCACCATTTCGACAGGGGGCCGGGGAGACCCAGTACTTC. This gives the protein CASSPFRQGAGETQYF.